The 5 T cell receptor beta chains below come from one sample, sequenced in a study of CD8+ T cells in alopecia areata. The treatment denotes: oral pan-JAK inhibitor, 5-10 mg twice daily. RNA extraction was followed by reverse transcription into cDNA, which acted as the sequencing template. Generated by immunoSEQ multiplex PCR, the TCRdb table keeps only in-frame clones and is missing some. This table has about 110,000 clones, about 83% appearing once. The sequencing used CD8+ T cells sorted from blood, collected at week 24, from a patient treated with tofacitinib. All receptors derive from a human donor with alopecia areata.

This chain uses TRBV6-4 with TRBJ1-2, with TRBD1 matching over 9 bases. The CDR3 has 17 residues. Germline assignment: CDR1 MRHNA and CDR2 SNTAGT. J gave up 4 bases and V 5 bases, and 14 bases lay outside the gene matches. The CDR3 sequence is CASSPTDPGTGTYGYTF. For the CDR3, the DNA is TGTGCCAGCAGTCCGACAGACCCCGGGACAGGGACCTATGGCTACACCTTC.

This chain connects TRBV4-1 to TRBJ2-5; possibly TRBD1 for D (6 bases). The CDR3 length is 14 residues. V was cut by 4 bases and J by 0 bases, with 9 bases left in between. Looked up from germline, CDR1 is MGHRA and CDR2 is YSYEKL. CDR3 amino acids: CASSLGQNQETQYF. CDR3 nucleotides: TGCGCCAGCAGCCTCGGACAGAACCAAGAGACCCAGTACTTC.

The genes are TRBV29-1 and TRBJ2-7, with 7 bases aligning to TRBD1. Per the germline V gene, CDR1 is SQVTM and CDR2 is ANQGSEA. J gave up 6 bases and V 3 bases, and 8 bases lay outside the gene matches. The CDR3 loop spans 13 amino acids. CDR3 nucleotides: TGCAGCGTTGACCGGGACAGTAATCCCGAGCAGTACTTC. Amino acid sequence: CSVDRDSNPEQYF.

This clone was seen a handful of times. The CDR3 nucleotides read TGTGCCAGCAGCTTAGACGGCGGGGGGGCCTTTCAGGATACGCAGTATTTT. This translates into CASSLDGGGAFQDTQYF. The V and J genes are TRBV7-2 and TRBJ2-3, with 9 bases that match TRBD2. The CDR3 runs to 17 residues. Germline V gene data show CDR1 as SGHTA and CDR2 as FQGNSA. J was trimmed by 6 bases and V by 1 base; bases with no gene match: 11. The variable domain in full, with the rest retrieved from reference TRBV7-2 and TRBJ2-3, is GAGVSQSPSNKVTEKGKDVELRCDPISGHTALYWYRQSLGQGLEFLIYFQGNSAPDKSGLPSDRFSAERTGGSVSTLTIQRTQQEDSAVYLCASSLDGGGAFQDTQYFGPGTRLTVL.

The genes are TRBV5-1 and TRBJ1-2, with D hard to call. The CDR3 extends over 11 amino acids. The germline gives CDR1 SGHRS, CDR2 YFSETQ. V gave up 2 bases and J gave up 10 bases, with 9 bases separating them. CDR3 in amino acids: CASSLRAYYTF. CDR3 coding DNA: TGCGCCAGCAGCTTAAGGGCTTACTACACCTTC. The variable domain in full, with the rest retrieved from reference TRBV5-1 and TRBJ1-2, is KAGVTQTPRYLIKTRGQQVTLSCSPISGHRSVSWYQQTPGQGLQFLFEYFSETQRNKGNFPGRFSGRQFSNSRSEMNVSTLELGDSALYLCASSLRAYYTFGSGTRLTVV.